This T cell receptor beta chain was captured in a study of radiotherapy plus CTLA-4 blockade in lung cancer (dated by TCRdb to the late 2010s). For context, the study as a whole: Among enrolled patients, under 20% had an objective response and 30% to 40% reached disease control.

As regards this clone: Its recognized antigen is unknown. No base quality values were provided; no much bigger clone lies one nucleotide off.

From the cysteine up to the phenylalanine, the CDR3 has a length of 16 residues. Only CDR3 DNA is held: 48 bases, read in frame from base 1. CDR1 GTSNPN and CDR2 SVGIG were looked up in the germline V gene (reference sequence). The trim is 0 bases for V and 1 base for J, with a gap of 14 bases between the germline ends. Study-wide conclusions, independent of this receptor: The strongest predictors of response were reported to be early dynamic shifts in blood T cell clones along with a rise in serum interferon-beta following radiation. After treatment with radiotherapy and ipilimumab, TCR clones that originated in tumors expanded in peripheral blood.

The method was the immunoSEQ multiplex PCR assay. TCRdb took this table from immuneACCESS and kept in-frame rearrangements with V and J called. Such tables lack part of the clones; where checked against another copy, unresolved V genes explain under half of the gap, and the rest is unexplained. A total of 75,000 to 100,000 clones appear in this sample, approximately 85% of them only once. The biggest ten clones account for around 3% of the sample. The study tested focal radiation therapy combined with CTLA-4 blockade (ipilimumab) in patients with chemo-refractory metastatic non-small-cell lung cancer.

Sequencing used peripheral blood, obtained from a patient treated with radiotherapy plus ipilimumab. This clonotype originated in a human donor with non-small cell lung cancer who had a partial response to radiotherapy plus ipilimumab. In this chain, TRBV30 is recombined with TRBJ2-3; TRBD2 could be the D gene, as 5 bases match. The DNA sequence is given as TGTGCCTGGAGTGTAGCGGTCACGGCGGGCACAGATACGCAGTATTTT. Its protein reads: CAWSVAVTAGTDTQYF.